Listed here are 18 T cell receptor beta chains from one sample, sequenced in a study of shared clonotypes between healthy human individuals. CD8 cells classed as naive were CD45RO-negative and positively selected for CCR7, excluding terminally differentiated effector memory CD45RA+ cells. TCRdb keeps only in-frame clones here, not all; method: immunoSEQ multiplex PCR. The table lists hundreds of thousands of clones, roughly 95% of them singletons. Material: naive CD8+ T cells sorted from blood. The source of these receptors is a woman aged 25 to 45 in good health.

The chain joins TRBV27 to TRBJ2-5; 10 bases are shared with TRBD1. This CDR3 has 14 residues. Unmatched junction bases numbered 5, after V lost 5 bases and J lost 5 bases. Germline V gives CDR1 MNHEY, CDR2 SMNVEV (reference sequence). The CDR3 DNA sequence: TGTGCCAGCAGTCGGACAGGGGGACACGAGACCCAGTACTTC. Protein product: CASSRTGGHETQYF.

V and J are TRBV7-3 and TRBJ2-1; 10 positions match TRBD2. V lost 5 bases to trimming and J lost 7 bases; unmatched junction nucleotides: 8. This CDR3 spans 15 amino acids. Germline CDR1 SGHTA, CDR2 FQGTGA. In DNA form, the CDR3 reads TGTGCCAGCAGCGAAGCGGGAGGGCCGCTAAATGAGCAGTTCTTC. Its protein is CASSEAGGPLNEQFF.

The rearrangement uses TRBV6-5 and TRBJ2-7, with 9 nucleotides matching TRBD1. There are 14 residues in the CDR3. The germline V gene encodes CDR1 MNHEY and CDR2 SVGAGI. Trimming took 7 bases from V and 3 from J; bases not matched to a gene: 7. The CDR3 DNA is TGTGCCAGCACCCCGGACAGGGGCAGCTACGAGCAGTACTTC. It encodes CASTPDRGSYEQYF.

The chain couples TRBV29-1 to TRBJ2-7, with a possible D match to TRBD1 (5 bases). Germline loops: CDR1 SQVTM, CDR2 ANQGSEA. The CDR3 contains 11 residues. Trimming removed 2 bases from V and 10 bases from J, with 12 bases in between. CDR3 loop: CSVERPGRQYF. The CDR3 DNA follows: TGCAGCGTTGAAAGGCCAGGGCGACAGTACTTC.

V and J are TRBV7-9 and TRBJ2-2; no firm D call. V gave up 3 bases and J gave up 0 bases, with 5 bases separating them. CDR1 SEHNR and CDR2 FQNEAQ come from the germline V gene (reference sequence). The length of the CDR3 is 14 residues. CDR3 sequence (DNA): TGTGCCAGCAGCTTCGCCTCGAACACCGGGGAGCTGTTTTTT. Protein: CASSFASNTGELFF.

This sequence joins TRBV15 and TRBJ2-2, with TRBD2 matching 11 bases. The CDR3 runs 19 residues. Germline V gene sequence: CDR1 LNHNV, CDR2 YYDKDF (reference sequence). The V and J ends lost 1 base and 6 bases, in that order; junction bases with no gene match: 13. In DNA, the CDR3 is TGTGCCACCAGCAGAGTTCTCCCGGGGCTAGCGGGAGGTCCCGGGGAGCTGTTTTTT. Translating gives CATSRVLPGLAGGPGELFF.

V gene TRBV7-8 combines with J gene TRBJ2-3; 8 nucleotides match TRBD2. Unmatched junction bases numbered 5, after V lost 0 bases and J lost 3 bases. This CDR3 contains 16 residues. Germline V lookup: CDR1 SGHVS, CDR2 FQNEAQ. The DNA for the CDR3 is TGTGCCAGCAGCTTAGCGCTTAGCGGGATGACAGATACGCAGTATTTT. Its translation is CASSLALSGMTDTQYF.

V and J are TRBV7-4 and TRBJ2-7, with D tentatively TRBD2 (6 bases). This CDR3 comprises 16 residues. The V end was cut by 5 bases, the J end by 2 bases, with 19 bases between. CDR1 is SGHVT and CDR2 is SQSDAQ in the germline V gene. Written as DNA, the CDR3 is TGTGCCAGCAGCCCACCCACCGGGAGCGTCGCCTACGAGCAGTACTTC. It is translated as CASSPPTGSVAYEQYF. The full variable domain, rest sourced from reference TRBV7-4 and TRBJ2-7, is GAGVSQSPRYKVAKRGRDVALRCDSISGHVTLYWYRQTLGQGSEVLTYSQSDAQRDKSGRPSGRFSAERPERSVSTLKIQRTEQGDSAVYLCASSPPTGSVAYEQYFGPGTRLTVT.

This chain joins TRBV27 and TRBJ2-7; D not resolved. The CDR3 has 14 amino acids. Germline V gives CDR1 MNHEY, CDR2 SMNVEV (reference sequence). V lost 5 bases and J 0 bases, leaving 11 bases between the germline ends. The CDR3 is CASSPWAASYEQYF. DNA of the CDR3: TGTGCCAGCAGTCCCTGGGCCGCCTCCTACGAGCAGTACTTC.

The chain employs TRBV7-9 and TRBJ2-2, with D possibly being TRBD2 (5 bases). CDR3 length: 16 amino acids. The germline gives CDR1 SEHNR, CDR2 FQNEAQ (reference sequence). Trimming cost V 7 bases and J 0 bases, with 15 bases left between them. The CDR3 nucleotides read TGTGCCAGCACGCCTTTGTGGCGGGCGAACACCGGGGAGCTGTTTTTT. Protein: CASTPLWRANTGELFF.

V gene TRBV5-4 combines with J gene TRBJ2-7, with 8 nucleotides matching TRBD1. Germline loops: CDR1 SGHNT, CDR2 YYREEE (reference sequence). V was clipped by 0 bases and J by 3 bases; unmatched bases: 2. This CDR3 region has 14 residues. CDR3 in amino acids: CASSLAGGGYEQYF. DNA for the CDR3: TGTGCCAGCAGCTTGGCAGGGGGCGGCTACGAGCAGTACTTC.

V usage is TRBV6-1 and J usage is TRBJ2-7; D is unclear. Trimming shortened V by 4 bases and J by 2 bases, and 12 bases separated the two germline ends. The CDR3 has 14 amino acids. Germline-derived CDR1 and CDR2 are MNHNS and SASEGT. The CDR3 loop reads CASSVPLPPYEQYF. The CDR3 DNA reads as TGTGCCAGCAGTGTTCCACTCCCCCCCTACGAGCAGTACTTC.

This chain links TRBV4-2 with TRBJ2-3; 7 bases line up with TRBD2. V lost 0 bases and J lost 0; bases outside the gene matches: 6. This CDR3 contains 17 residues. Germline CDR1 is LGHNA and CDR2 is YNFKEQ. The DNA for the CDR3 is TGTGCCAGCAGCCAAGATCCCAGCGGGACTAGCACAGATACGCAGTATTTT. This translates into CASSQDPSGTSTDTQYF.

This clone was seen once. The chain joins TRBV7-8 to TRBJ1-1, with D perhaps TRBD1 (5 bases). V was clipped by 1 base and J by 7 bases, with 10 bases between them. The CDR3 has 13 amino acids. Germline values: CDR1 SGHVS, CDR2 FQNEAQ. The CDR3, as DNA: TGTGCCAGCAGCTTAGACAGAGGGGTTGAAGCTTTCTTT. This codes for CASSLDRGVEAFF.

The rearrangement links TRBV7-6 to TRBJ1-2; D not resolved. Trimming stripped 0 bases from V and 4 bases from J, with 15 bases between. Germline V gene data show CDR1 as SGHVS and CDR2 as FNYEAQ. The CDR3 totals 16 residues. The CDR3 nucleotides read TGTGCCAGCAGCTTAGCAGACGCAAACAACCCCTATGGCTACACCTTC. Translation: CASSLADANNPYGYTF.

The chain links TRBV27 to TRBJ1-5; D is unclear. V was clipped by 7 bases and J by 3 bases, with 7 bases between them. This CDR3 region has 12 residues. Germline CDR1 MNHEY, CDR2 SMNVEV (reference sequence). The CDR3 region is CASTYYNQPQHF. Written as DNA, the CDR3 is TGTGCCAGCACATACTACAATCAGCCCCAGCATTTT.

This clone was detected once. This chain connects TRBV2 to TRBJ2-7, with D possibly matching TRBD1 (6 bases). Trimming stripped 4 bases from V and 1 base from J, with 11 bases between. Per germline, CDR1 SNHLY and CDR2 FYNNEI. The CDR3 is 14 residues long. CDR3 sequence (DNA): TGTGCCAGCAGTGGACTGACAGGTTCCTACGAGCAGTACTTC. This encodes CASSGLTGSYEQYF.

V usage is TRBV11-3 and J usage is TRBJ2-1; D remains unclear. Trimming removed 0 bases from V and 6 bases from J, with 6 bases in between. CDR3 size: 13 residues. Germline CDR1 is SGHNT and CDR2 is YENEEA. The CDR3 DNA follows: TGTGCCAGCAGCTTAGAGGGGTCCAATGAGCAGTTCTTC. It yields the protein CASSLEGSNEQFF.